This T cell receptor beta chain was recorded in a study of cytomegalovirus exposure and HLA in healthy donors. Study-level points and caveats: Under in vitro conditions, a few CMV-associated chains were confirmed as specific for CMV antigens.

As for this clone: Its antigen is currently unknown.

Per germline, CDR1 LNHDA and CDR2 SQIVND (reference sequence). This CDR3 region has 15 residues. The V gene end was trimmed by 7 bases and the J gene end by 7 bases; junction bases not matched to a gene: 12. PCR involved 60 Vbeta and 13 Jbeta primers. TCRdb keeps only in-frame clones here, not all; method: immunoSEQ multiplex PCR. The data contain some 160,000 clones, 70% to 85% of them seen just once; the ten biggest clones take up 1.5% to 2%. Sequences were obtained from PBMCs. The rearrangement links TRBV19 to TRBJ1-5; 8 nucleotides line up with TRBD1. This sequence was found in a woman aged 25 to 39 in good health and CMV-seronegative. This CDR3 is CASNPPDRAHQPQHF. The CDR3 DNA reads as TGTGCCAGTAATCCTCCGGACAGGGCGCACCAGCCCCAGCATTTT.